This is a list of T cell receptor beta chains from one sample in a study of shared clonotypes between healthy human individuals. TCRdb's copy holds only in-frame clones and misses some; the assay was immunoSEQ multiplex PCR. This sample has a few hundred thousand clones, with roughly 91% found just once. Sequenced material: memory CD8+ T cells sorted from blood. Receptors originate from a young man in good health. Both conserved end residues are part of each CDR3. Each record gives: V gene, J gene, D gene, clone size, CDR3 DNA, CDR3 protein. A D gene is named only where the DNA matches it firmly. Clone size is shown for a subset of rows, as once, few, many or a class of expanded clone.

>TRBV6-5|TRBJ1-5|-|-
TGTGCCAGCAGGCCAACAGGGTTTAGCAATCAGCCCCAGCATTTT
CASRPTGFSNQPQHF
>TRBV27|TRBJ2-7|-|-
TGTGCCAGCAGTCCCGGGCTCGGGTACGAGCAGTACTTC
CASSPGLGYEQYF
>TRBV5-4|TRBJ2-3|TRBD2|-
TGTGCCAGCAGCTCGACTAGCGCAGATACGCAGTATTTT
CASSSTSADTQYF
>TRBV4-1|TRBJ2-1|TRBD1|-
TGCGCCAGCAGCCCACAGGGGAATGAGCAGTTCTTC
CASSPQGNEQFF
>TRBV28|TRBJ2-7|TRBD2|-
TGTGCCAGCAGTCACGGGACTAGCGGTTACGAGCAGTACTTC
CASSHGTSGYEQYF
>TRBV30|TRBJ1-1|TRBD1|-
TGTGCCTGGTCGGGACAGCCGAACACTGAAGCTTTCTTT
CAWSGQPNTEAFF
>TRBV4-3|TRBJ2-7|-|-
TGCGCCAGCAGCTCCTTAGCGGAAAAACTTTACGAGCAGTACTTC
CASSSLAEKLYEQYF
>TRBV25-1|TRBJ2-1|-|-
TGTGCCAGCAGTGGGGGGGGGCCGATCTACAATGAGCAGTTCTTC
CASSGGGPIYNEQFF
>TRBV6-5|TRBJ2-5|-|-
TGTGCCAGTTCCGTGACAGACCAAGAGACCCAGTACTTC
CASSVTDQETQYF
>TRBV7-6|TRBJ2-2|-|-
TGTGCCAGCAGCTTATTCCCACAGAACACCGGGGAGCTGTTTTTT
CASSLFPQNTGELFF
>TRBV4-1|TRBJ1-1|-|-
TGCGCCAGCAGCCAAGATGGGGCCCCGGGGCAATATCCATACAAGGCTTTCTTT
CASSQDGAPGQYPYKAFF
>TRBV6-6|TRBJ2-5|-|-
TGTGCCAGCAGTTATGTGGGGGGAGTCCAAGAGACCCAGTACTTC
CASSYVGGVQETQYF
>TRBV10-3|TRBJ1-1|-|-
TGTGCCATCAGTGCAACTGTACGAGAAGCTTTCTTT
CAISATVREAFF
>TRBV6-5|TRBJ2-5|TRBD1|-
TGTGCCAGCAGAGACAGGGGGAGGATGGAGACCCAGTACTTC
CASRDRGRMETQYF
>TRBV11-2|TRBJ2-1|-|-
TGTGCCAGCAGCTTGGGCCTGGGGATGCCCTACAATGAGCAGTTCTTC
CASSLGLGMPYNEQFF
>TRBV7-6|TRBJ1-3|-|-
TGTGCCAGCAGCTCCGGTGACTCTGGAAACACCATATATTTT
CASSSGDSGNTIYF
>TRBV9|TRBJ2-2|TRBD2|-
TGTGCCAGCAGCGTAGAGGCGGGGGAGGTCACCGGGGAGCTGTTTTTT
CASSVEAGEVTGELFF
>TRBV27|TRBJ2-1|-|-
TGTGCCAGCAGTCCCAATTGGAATGAGCAGTTCTTC
CASSPNWNEQFF
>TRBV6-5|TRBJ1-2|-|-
TGTGCCAGCAGCCGAAGACGGGATATAGGCTATGGCTACACCTTC
CASSRRRDIGYGYTF
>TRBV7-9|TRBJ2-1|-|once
TGTGCCAGCAGCTTAGGGGCGGGGAATGAGCAGTTCTTC
CASSLGAGNEQFF
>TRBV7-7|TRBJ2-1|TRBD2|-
TGTGCTAGCAGCTTAATATCCGATGTAGCGGGAGCCCCCAATGAGCAGTTCTTC
CASSLISDVAGAPNEQFF
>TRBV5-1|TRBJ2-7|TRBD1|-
TGCGCCAGCAGCCCGGGACAGGGGAGCTACGAGCAGTACTTC
CASSPGQGSYEQYF
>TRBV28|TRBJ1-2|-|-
TGTGCCAGTACAATGGACAGAATTAATTATGGCTACACCTTC
CASTMDRINYGYTF
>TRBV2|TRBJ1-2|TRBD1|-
TGTGCCAGCAGACCGGTCTCGGGACAGTCTGCTAACTATGGCTACACCTTC
CASRPVSGQSANYGYTF
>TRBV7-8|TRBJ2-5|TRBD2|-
TGTGCCAGCCTTCCTTTCGGGAGGGCGGAAGAGACCCAGTACTTC
CASLPFGRAEETQYF
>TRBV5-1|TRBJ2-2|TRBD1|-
TGCGCCAGCAGCCGAACAGGGGAAGGAGCTGTTTTT
CASSRTGEGAVF
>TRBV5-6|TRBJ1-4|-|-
TGTGCCAGCAGCTTGGATAGGGACCATGAAAAACTGTTTTTT
CASSLDRDHEKLFF
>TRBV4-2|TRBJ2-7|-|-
TGTGCCAGCAGCCAAGTGGCGACTGGGCCCTACGAGCAGTACTTC
CASSQVATGPYEQYF
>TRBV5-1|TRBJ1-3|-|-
TGCGCCAGCAGCCGCAGGGTTGGCGGAAACACCATATATTTT
CASSRRVGGNTIYF
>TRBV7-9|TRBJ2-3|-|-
TGTGCCAGCAGCTTTAGCGGTATTAGCACAGATACGCAGTATTTT
CASSFSGISTDTQYF
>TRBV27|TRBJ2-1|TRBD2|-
TGTGCCAGCAGGCCCACTAGCGGGCCGTACAATGAGCAGTTCTTC
CASRPTSGPYNEQFF
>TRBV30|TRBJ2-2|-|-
TGTGCCTGGACAGGGGGGGATACGGGCACCGGGGAGCTGTTTTTT
CAWTGGDTGTGELFF
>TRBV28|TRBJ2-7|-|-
TGTGCCAGCAGTTTATTGCAGGACAGTACCTACGAGCAGTACTTC
CASSLLQDSTYEQYF